Listed here are 2 T cell receptor beta chains from one sample, sequenced in a study of T cell repertoires in cytomegalovirus infection. TCRdb reprocessed the reads with MiXCR, giving one entry per CDR3 protein. The sample contains about 530,000 distinct CDR3 sequences, more than 20% of which appear only once. Specimen: PBMCs. The receptors shown here come from a human donor in good health (CMV status not recorded). Some clones in this sample may be carry-over from other donors' samples.

The V gene is TRBV4-3, the J gene TRBJ2-5, with 9 bases that match TRBD2. Germline CDR1 and CDR2: LGHNA and YSLEER. J gave up 3 bases and V 4 bases, and 12 bases lay outside the gene matches. CDR3 length equals 17 residues. The CDR3 DNA follows: TGCGCCAGCAGCCTGGGGGGGGCGGGAGGGTACGAAGAGACCCAGTACTTC. Protein: CASSLGGAGGYEETQYF.

The sample holds many counts of this clonotype. This sequence joins TRBV7-2 and TRBJ2-5; 7 bases match TRBD2. V was clipped by 4 bases and J by 3 bases; unmatched bases: 11. This CDR3 comprises 16 residues. Germline CDR1 and CDR2: SGHTA and FQGNSA. CDR3 sequence (DNA): TGTGCCAGCAGCTCCCATTCGGGACTACGGGAAGAGACCCAGTACTTC. Translated: CASSSHSGLREETQYF.